These 25 T cell receptor beta chains were all obtained from the same sample, sequenced in a study of blood T cell repertoires in COVID-19. TCRdb's copy holds only in-frame clones and misses some; the assay was immunoSEQ multiplex PCR. The sample consists of 320,000 or so clones, 85% of them appearing once. The specimen sequenced was PBMCs or T cells enriched from blood (not recorded which). The origin of the receptors is a woman between 25 and 40 years old who had been exposed to COVID-19.

The genes are TRBV6-5 and TRBJ1-2; 11 bases map to TRBD1. Germline loops: CDR1 MNHEY, CDR2 SVGAGI. The CDR3 is made up of 14 amino acids. The V segment lost 7 bases and the J segment 7 bases; nucleotides outside the gene matches: 8. CDR3 DNA sequence: TGTGCCAGCACCTGGACAGGGGGCGCGGGTGGCTACACCTTC. As protein: CASTWTGGAGGYTF.

This clone was counted once. The rearrangement joins TRBV2 to TRBJ1-2; 7 bases fit TRBD1. The CDR3 sequence is 13 residues long. Trimming cost V 6 bases and J 6 bases; bases outside gene matches: 7. CDR1 and CDR2 (germline): SNHLY, FYNNEI. As DNA, the CDR3 is TGTGCCAGCAGAGGAGACAGGGAGGATGGCTACACCTTC. Protein sequence: CASRGDREDGYTF. Together with reference TRBV2 and TRBJ1-2, the CDR3 gives the full variable domain: EPEVTQTPSHQVTQMGQEVILRCVPISNHLYFYWYRQILGQKVEFLVSFYNNEISEKSEIFDDQFSVERPDGSNFTLKIRSTKLEDSAMYFCASRGDREDGYTFGSGTRLTVV.

The chain recombines TRBV10-3 with TRBJ1-2, with D maybe TRBD1 (6 bases). Germline loops: CDR1 ENHRY, CDR2 SYGVKD. The CDR3 is 14 amino acids. Trimming took 7 bases from V and 5 from J, leaving 17 bases between them. The CDR3 region is CAIIAAPTGYGYTF. The CDR3, as DNA: TGTGCCATCATCGCGGCTCCCACAGGGTATGGCTACACCTTC.

In this sample, this clone turned up a few times. The chain recombines TRBV5-8 with TRBJ1-2, with 8 bases matching TRBD1. Germline trimming cut 0 bases from V and 7 bases from J; bases unmatched to any gene: 8. CDR3 length equals 15 residues. Looked up from germline, CDR1 is SGHTS and CDR2 is YDEGEE. DNA for the CDR3: TGTGCCAGCAGCTTGGGCCGCGACAGGGGATTTGGCTACACCTTC. Its protein product is CASSLGRDRGFGYTF.

V and J are TRBV7-2 and TRBJ1-3; D is undetermined. The ends were cut back, 6 bases at V and 0 bases at J, with 12 bases in the middle. There are 15 residues in the CDR3. Germline V lookup: CDR1 SGHTA, CDR2 FQGNSA. DNA for the CDR3: TGTGCCAGCAGTTCACAGCGGAGCTCTGGAAACACCATATATTTT. Translation gives CASSSQRSSGNTIYF. The full variable domain, with the rest looked up from reference TRBV7-2 and TRBJ1-3, is GAGVSQSPSNKVTEKGKDVELRCDPISGHTALYWYRQSLGQGLEFLIYFQGNSAPDKSGLPSDRFSAERTGGSVSTLTIQRTQQEDSAVYLCASSSQRSSGNTIYFGEGSWLTVV.

J is TRBJ1-1 and V is TRBV13; a possible D gene is TRBD1 (5 bases). Trimming removed 2 bases from V and 3 bases from J, with 13 bases in between. Germline loops: CDR1 PRHDT, CDR2 FYEKMQ (reference sequence). CDR3 size: 15 residues. The CDR3 loop is CASSLMQGTYTEAFF. DNA of the CDR3: TGTGCCAGCAGCTTAATGCAGGGCACGTACACTGAAGCTTTCTTT.

This clone appeared a few times. This chain uses TRBV27 with TRBJ1-5; 9 nucleotides align to TRBD1. The CDR3 runs 17 residues. V lost 9 bases and J lost 0; bases outside the gene matches: 12. Germline V gene data show CDR1 as MNHEY and CDR2 as SMNVEV (reference sequence). The DNA of the CDR3 is TGTGCCAGTGGGGCCGGGACAGGGCAGAATAGCAATCAGCCCCAGCATTTT. This encodes CASGAGTGQNSNQPQHF.

This clone was seen only a few times. This chain joins TRBV5-1 and TRBJ1-3; the D gene is possibly TRBD1 (6 bases). This CDR3 is built from 15 residues. Germline CDR1 is SGHRS and CDR2 is YFSETQ. Trimming stripped 3 bases from V and 2 bases from J, with 12 bases between. DNA for the CDR3: TGCGCCAGCAGCTGGGACAATCGGGCTGGAAACACCATATATTTT. Translation gives CASSWDNRAGNTIYF.

The rearrangement uses TRBV28 and TRBJ1-5; 11 bases map to TRBD1. The CDR3 is 18 residues long. Germline lookup yields CDR1 MDHEN and CDR2 SYDVKM. V shed 8 bases and J 8 bases; nucleotides not matched to a gene: 20. CDR3 sequence: CASSDPGTGGPKGKPQHF. CDR3 bases: TGTGCCAGCTCCGACCCCGGGACAGGGGGGCCTAAGGGGAAGCCCCAGCATTTT.

This clone was observed a single time. V usage is TRBV9 and J usage is TRBJ1-6, with 8 bases aligning to TRBD1. J gave up 8 bases and V 3 bases, and 7 bases lay outside the gene matches. This CDR3 region has 15 residues. Per germline, CDR1 SGDLS and CDR2 YYNGEE. The CDR3 sequence: CASSAGSGGDSPLHF. CDR3 DNA: TGTGCCAGCAGCGCGGGCTCAGGGGGCGATTCACCCCTCCACTTT.

The chain carries TRBV28 and TRBJ1-2, with unresolved D. This CDR3 region has 12 residues. CDR1 is MDHEN and CDR2 is SYDVKM in the germline V gene. Trimming stripped 6 bases from V and 7 bases from J, with 12 bases between. The CDR3 is CASSDTLLGYTF. Here the CDR3 DNA reads TGTGCCAGCAGCGACACTCTACTTGGCTACACCTTC.

V and J are TRBV6-4 and TRBJ2-7, with D perhaps TRBD2 (5 bases). Trimming took off 4 bases at V and 3 bases at J, with 13 bases between the two ends. CDR3 length: 14 residues. In germline, CDR1 is MRHNA, CDR2 SNTAGT. Here the CDR3 reads CASSAQRMLYEQYF. The CDR3 nucleotides read TGTGCCAGCAGTGCCCAGCGGATGCTCTACGAGCAGTACTTC.

The V gene is TRBV30, the J gene TRBJ2-5; tentatively, D is TRBD1 (5 bases). Germline V gene lookup returns CDR1 GTSNPN and CDR2 SVGIG (reference sequence). V was pared by 0 bases and J by 8 bases, with 13 bases between. The CDR3 totals 13 residues. The CDR3 sequence: CAWSVNSQGTQYF. The CDR3 DNA reads TGTGCCTGGAGTGTAAATTCGCAGGGAACCCAGTACTTC.

The rearrangement links TRBV10-3 to TRBJ2-7, with D uncertain. The CDR3 totals 14 residues. Deletions cut 2 bases from V and 2 bases from J, with 10 bases between. Germline V lookup: CDR1 ENHRY, CDR2 SYGVKD. In DNA form, the CDR3 reads TGTGCCATCAGTGAGATCGACACTCCCTACGAGCAGTACTTC. It specifies CAISEIDTPYEQYF.

The rearrangement joins TRBV2 to TRBJ1-3, with no clear D. V lost 3 bases, J lost 4 bases, and 7 bases lay in between. The CDR3 length is 13 residues. CDR1 SNHLY and CDR2 FYNNEI come from the germline V gene. CDR3 loop: CASSEREGNTIYF. The CDR3 nucleotides read TGTGCCAGCAGTGAGCGGGAAGGAAACACCATATATTTT.

This chain joins TRBV7-6 and TRBJ2-3; maybe TRBD1 (6 bases). Trimming took off 5 bases at V and 3 bases at J, with 15 bases between the two ends. This CDR3 region has 15 residues. The germline V gene has CDR1 SGHVS and CDR2 FNYEAQ. The CDR3 loop is CASSPDRRKTDTQYF. The CDR3 coding sequence is TGTGCCAGCAGCCCCGACAGGAGGAAGACAGATACGCAGTATTTT. Full variable domain (rest looked up from reference TRBV7-6 and TRBJ2-3): GAGVSQSPRYKVTKRGQDVALRCDPISGHVSLYWYRQALGQGPEFLTYFNYEAQQDKSGLPNDRFSAERPEGSISTLTIQRTEQRDSAMYRCASSPDRRKTDTQYFGPGTRLTVL.

A single count supports this clone. The chain recombines TRBV3-1 (or the pseudogene TRBV3-2) with TRBJ2-7; 8 bases line up with TRBD1. V lost 0 bases to trimming and J lost 1 base; unmatched junction nucleotides: 8. Germline values: CDR1 LGHDT, CDR2 YNNKEL (reference sequence). The CDR3 has 17 amino acids. CDR3 loop: CASSQDTRQGSSYEQYF. The DNA for the CDR3 is TGTGCCAGCAGCCAAGATACGAGACAGGGGTCTTCCTACGAGCAGTACTTC.

This clone showed up just a few times. The DNA for the CDR3 is TGTGCCAGCAGGGGACAGGGGGTTACCTATGGCTACACCTTC. The encoded protein is CASRGQGVTYGYTF. The V and J genes are TRBV28 and TRBJ1-2; TRBD1 aligns across 11 bases. CDR3 size: 14 residues. The V segment lost 6 bases and the J segment 4 bases; nucleotides outside the gene matches: 4. Germline V gene data show CDR1 as MDHEN and CDR2 as SYDVKM.

This chain connects TRBV28 to TRBJ1-4, with 8 bases matching TRBD1. This CDR3 has 13 amino acids. Germline CDR1 reads MDHEN; CDR2 reads SYDVKM. With V trimmed by 4 bases and J by 8 bases, 3 bases remained unmatched. The CDR3 protein is CASSYRGREKLFF. The CDR3 DNA reads as TGTGCCAGCAGTTACAGGGGGAGGGAAAAACTGTTTTTT.

The CDR3 sequence is CASRETGGRTAFF. The CDR3 nucleotides are TGCGCCAGCAGGGAGACAGGGGGCAGGACAGCTTTCTTT. The chain uses TRBV4-3 and TRBJ1-1, with TRBD1 matching over 10 bases. The CDR3 length is 13 residues. V was clipped by 6 bases and J by 10 bases; unmatched bases: 8. Looked up from germline, CDR1 is LGHNA and CDR2 is YSLEER.

This clone came up many times. The chain joins TRBV5-6 to TRBJ2-3; no clear D gene. Germline V lookup: CDR1 SGHDT, CDR2 YYEEEE. The CDR3 length is 12 residues. V was trimmed by 2 bases and J by 5 bases, leaving 6 bases between them. The CDR3 region has the DNA TGTGCCAGCAGCTTATATCTAGATACGCAGTATTTT. Encoded protein: CASSLYLDTQYF.

The chain couples TRBV7-5 to TRBJ2-1; the listed D gene, TRBD2, was not tested against the DNA. TRBV7-5 is noted as a pseudogene. CDR3 size: 11 residues. CDR3 bases: TGTGTCAGACGTCCCCTCCATGAGCAGTTCTTC. Its translation: CVRRPLHEQFF.

CDR3 residues: CASRQGASYQETQYF. CDR3 coding DNA: TGTGCCAGCAGGCAGGGGGCGTCGTACCAAGAGACCCAGTACTTC. J is TRBJ2-5 and V is TRBV6-6; TRBD1 matches 8 bases. The CDR3 contains 15 residues. Germline CDR1 MNHNY, CDR2 SVGAGI (reference sequence). V shed 6 bases and J 0 bases; nucleotides not matched to a gene: 6.

This clone appeared a few times. The genes are TRBV27 and TRBJ1-4, with D possibly TRBD1 on 5 matching bases. CDR1 is MNHEY, CDR2 SMNVEV, per germline (reference sequence). CDR3 length: 13 amino acids. Trimming left V 0 bases short and J 7 bases short, with 6 bases between. CDR3 DNA sequence: TGTGCCAGCAGTTTATCGGGGGGTGAAAAACTGTTTTTT. As protein: CASSLSGGEKLFF. The variable domain in full, with the rest retrieved from reference TRBV27 and TRBJ1-4, is EAQVTQNPRYLITVTGKKLTVTCSQNMNHEYMSWYRQDPGLGLRQIYYSMNVEVTDKGDVPEGYKVSRKEKRNFPLILESPSPNQTSLYFCASSLSGGEKLFFGSGTQLSVL.

The count of this clone is one. The V call is TRBV7-9, the J call TRBJ1-5; 10 bases are shared with TRBD1. Losses at the gene ends were 4 bases for V and 2 bases for J; bases not matched to a gene: 5. This CDR3 region has 16 residues. Per germline, CDR1 SEHNR and CDR2 FQNEAQ (reference sequence). Here the CDR3 reads CASSSSGTGGNQPQHF. DNA for the CDR3: TGTGCCAGCAGCTCTAGTGGGACAGGGGGCAATCAGCCCCAGCATTTT.